This T cell receptor beta chain comes out of a study of blood T cell repertoires in COVID-19. At the level of the study: From T cells, B-cell-depleted T cells, or PBMCs came the material, which was cDNA or gDNA.

Generated by immunoSEQ multiplex PCR, the TCRdb table keeps only in-frame clones and is missing some. This sample has around 110,000 clones, with 65% to 85% found just once. Trimming removed 0 bases from V and 7 bases from J, with 16 bases in between. Germline CDR1 SGHNT, CDR2 YYREEE (reference sequence). The CDR3 length is 15 residues. The material sequenced was peripheral blood. This chain links TRBV5-4 with TRBJ1-2; D may be TRBD1 (6 bases). The sequence was collected from a woman in her 70s with acute or convalescent COVID-19. The CDR3 DNA is TGTGCCAGCAGCTTGGCCGGGCACAGGGTCGGTGGCTACACCTTC. Protein: CASSLAGHRVGGYTF.